The rows below give T cell receptor beta chains drawn from one sample of a study of T-cell memory formation after mild COVID-19. TCRdb re-called the 5' RACE reads through MiXCR, storing one row per CDR3 protein. The sample records 350,000 to 500,000 distinct CDR3 sequences, 18% being singletons. The sequencing input was PBMCs or a T cell subset sorted from them (not recorded which). The receptors here all came from a man aged 18 to 29 who had mild COVID-19 (a few samples of this study predate the infection). Cell type and time point are not known. Each CDR3 is given with its conserved first and last residue. D genes are given only for firm matches. Clone sizes are given selectively: once, few, many, or a class where the clone is expanded.

CDR3 DNA,CDR3 protein,D gene,J gene,clone size,V gene
TGCGCCAGCAGCTCCGGGACAGGGGTAGTCGGGACCCAGTACTTC,CASSSGTGVVGTQYF,TRBD1,TRBJ2-5,.,TRBV5-1
TGTGCCAGCAGCACAGGACAGGGGAGGAACTATGGCTACACCTTC,CASSTGQGRNYGYTF,TRBD1,TRBJ1-2,few,TRBV7-2
TGTGCCAGCAGCCAAACGGGGGGCGTAGCAGATACGCAGTATTTT,CASSQTGGVADTQYF,.,TRBJ2-3,few,TRBV7-9
TGCAGCGTTGAAGAGTGGGGAGGGACTGAAGCTTTCTTT,CSVEEWGGTEAFF,.,TRBJ1-1,.,TRBV29-1
TGTGCCACCAGCAGAGATATAGGGGATGGGACCCAGTACTTC,CATSRDIGDGTQYF,.,TRBJ2-5,.,TRBV15
TGTGCCAGCAGCCAAGTCCCCGGAAGCGCCGGGGAGCTGTTTTTT,CASSQVPGSAGELFF,.,TRBJ2-2,few,TRBV3-1
TGTGCCAGCAGTTACCTGACAGATTATGGCTACACCTTC,CASSYLTDYGYTF,.,TRBJ1-2,.,TRBV6-6
TGCAGTGCTAGATGGAGACAGTCTGAAGCTTTCTTT,CSARWRQSEAFF,.,TRBJ1-1,few,TRBV20-1
TGTGCCTGGAGTGTACGTGTCACCATATATTTT,CAWSVRVTIYF,.,TRBJ1-3,.,TRBV30
TGTGCCAGCAGTCCGACGACAGGGGCAACAGATACGCAGTATTTT,CASSPTTGATDTQYF,TRBD1,TRBJ2-3,few,TRBV12-3/TRBV12-4
TGTGCCAGCAGCTCAGATTTACAGGCCGGGTTC,CASSSDLQAGF,.,TRBJ2-1,.,TRBV7-2
TGCGCCAGCAGCCACGGGGCCAGGGACGCAGATACGCAGTATTTT,CASSHGARDADTQYF,.,TRBJ2-3,few,TRBV4-3
TGTGCCAGCAGCCGAACAGGGGGGACCTACAATGAGCAGTTCTTC,CASSRTGGTYNEQFF,TRBD1,TRBJ2-1,.,TRBV7-2
TGTGCCAGCAAGGCCAGGGCGGGTCAGCCACAGCATTTT,CASKARAGQPQHF,.,TRBJ1-5,.,TRBV12-3/TRBV12-4
TGTGCCAGCTCCCTAACACCCGCGGGCGGCGAGACCCAGTACTTC,CASSLTPAGGETQYF,.,TRBJ2-5,.,TRBV18
TGTGCCAGCAGTTCTGACAGGGGGCGGGGCAATGAGCAGTTCTTC,CASSSDRGRGNEQFF,TRBD1,TRBJ2-1,few,TRBV2
TGTGCCAGCAGCTTGGCTAGCGGATATATAGATACGCAGTATTTT,CASSLASGYIDTQYF,TRBD2,TRBJ2-3,.,TRBV5-5
TGTGCCTGGAGCGCCCAGGGGACGGAGACCCAGTACTTC,CAWSAQGTETQYF,.,TRBJ2-5,.,TRBV30
TGCGCCAGCAACCCGACAGGGGGCATCGAGACGCAGTATTTT,CASNPTGGIETQYF,TRBD1,TRBJ2-3,few,TRBV5-1
TGTGCCAGCAGCTTCGCAGGGATGGATACGCAGTATTTT,CASSFAGMDTQYF,.,TRBJ2-3,.,TRBV7-3
TGCGCCAGCAGCAAGACAGGGACCCACTCTGGGGCCAACGTCCTGACTTTC,CASSKTGTHSGANVLTF,TRBD1,TRBJ2-6,.,TRBV4-3
TGTGCCAGCAGCCAAGGGGGGGAGGACCAGTACTTC,CASSQGGEDQYF,.,TRBJ2-5,.,TRBV3-1
TGTGCCAGCACTTCACAGGGGGTAATAGGAAACACCATATATTTT,CASTSQGVIGNTIYF,TRBD1,TRBJ1-3,.,TRBV12-3/TRBV12-4
TGCGCCAGCAGCCCCCAGGGTTTCAATCAGCCCCAGCATTTT,CASSPQGFNQPQHF,.,TRBJ1-5,.,TRBV5-1
TGCAGCGCCCCCGCGGGGGGGTACCAAGAGACCCAGTACTTC,CSAPAGGYQETQYF,TRBD2,TRBJ2-5,.,TRBV20-1
TGCGCCAGCAGCTTCGACAGTAACACTGAAGCTTTCTTT,CASSFDSNTEAFF,.,TRBJ1-1,many,TRBV5-1
TGTGCCACATGGGTCGAGTCTAATACGCAGTATTTT,CATWVESNTQYF,.,TRBJ2-3,.,TRBV5-5
TGTGCCAGCAGCTTAGCGGGTGGACAGGGGGGAGCTCAGCCCCAGCATTTT,CASSLAGGQGGAQPQHF,TRBD1,TRBJ1-5,.,TRBV7-2
TGTGCCACCAGTCCACCCGGGGCGGGGGGGCTTAATGAGCAGTTCTTC,CATSPPGAGGLNEQFF,TRBD2,TRBJ2-1,.,TRBV24-1
TGCGCCAGCAGCCAAGCGAACCTCGGCGACGGCGGCTACACCTTC,CASSQANLGDGGYTF,.,TRBJ1-2,many,TRBV4-3
TGTGCCAGCAGGGAGCCTGCCCATGAGCAGTTCTTC,CASREPAHEQFF,.,TRBJ2-1,few,TRBV12-3/TRBV12-4